The sequence of this T cell receptor (beta chain) was determined in a study of vaccination effects on CD4 cells after COVID-19. Concerning this clone itself: Antigen: not known.

Study-level findings and limits: Substantial clonal contraction characterized both infection- and vaccine-induced clones late after vaccination.

TCRdb's table, derived via immunoSEQ multiplex PCR, lists solely in-frame clones and lacks some. The sample yields around 75,000 clones, 65% to 75% seen once. Sequencing in the ViraFEST assay came after antigen-specific CD4+ T cells had been expanded with viral peptide pools, which were used to stimulate PBMC. It was after roughly 11 days of culture that CD4+ T cells were isolated. Infection with SARS-CoV-2 occurred in the person between March and December 2020, and PCR confirmed it. Cultures given an HIV-1 Nef peptide pool acted as the negative control. Researchers swapped half the medium for IL-2 medium on both days 3 and 7. This CDR3 spans 16 amino acids. The V gene lost 4 bases and the J gene lost 2 bases, with 16 bases spanning the gap. CDR1 and CDR2 (germline): KGHSH, LQKENI.

V is TRBV18 and J is TRBJ2-3; TRBD2 might be the D (6 bases). This TCR was recovered from a human donor who had a prior SARS-CoV-2 infection. The sequences come from CD4+ T cells from PBMCs cultured with HIV peptides, collected before COVID-19 vaccination. Subset noted: HIV-1 Nef peptide pool negative control/reference culture. CDR3 residues: CASSLTVLAATDTQYF. As DNA, the CDR3 is TGTGCCAGCTCACTAACAGTACTAGCAGCCACAGATACGCAGTATTTT.